The sample holds a few counts of the clone carrying this T cell receptor beta chain. The record originates from a study of beta chain features in type 1 diabetes. Expressed TCRB transcripts were sequenced, since all the RNA that had been isolated was reverse transcribed. Assay: immunoSEQ multiplex PCR; the TCRdb copy retains only in-frame clones and omits some. The sample lists under 550,000 clones, over 9.5% occurring once. This CDR3 has 17 residues. V dropped 4 bases and J dropped 8 bases, with 24 bases sitting between them. The germline V gene encodes CDR1 SGHNT and CDR2 YENEEA. This sequence originates from a woman aged 18-35 years in good health. The chain has TRBV11-3 and TRBJ2-1; D possibly corresponds to TRBD1 (5 bases). Sequenced material: naive CD4+ T cells from blood. CDR3 sequence: CASSSSVWGIGTDEQFF. DNA of the CDR3: TGTGCCAGCAGCTCCTCCGTTTGGGGCATCGGAACAGATGAGCAGTTCTTC.